This entry is about one T cell receptor beta chain. This specimen belongs to a study of monozygotic twins with inflammatory bowel disease. Molecular identifiers with 6-nucleotide sample barcodes were added during cDNA synthesis via template switching. The cDNA of both the TCRalpha and TCRbeta chains was subjected to two nested PCRs of about 15 and 9 cycles. With the 5' RACE reads reprocessed, TCRdb shows one record per CDR3 protein and no DNA. The sample totals under 350,000 distinct CDR3 sequences. The germline V gene encodes CDR1 LNHNV and CDR2 YYDKDF (reference sequence). The CDR3 spans 16 residues.

The sequenced material came from blood. The chain combines TRBV15 with TRBJ2-7; TCRdb lists TRBD1, though no DNA is available to test this call. This receptor was taken from a human donor with ulcerative colitis or Crohn's disease, or a healthy co-twin of an affected twin (not recorded which). CDR3 loop: CATSRPGGLSIHEQYF.